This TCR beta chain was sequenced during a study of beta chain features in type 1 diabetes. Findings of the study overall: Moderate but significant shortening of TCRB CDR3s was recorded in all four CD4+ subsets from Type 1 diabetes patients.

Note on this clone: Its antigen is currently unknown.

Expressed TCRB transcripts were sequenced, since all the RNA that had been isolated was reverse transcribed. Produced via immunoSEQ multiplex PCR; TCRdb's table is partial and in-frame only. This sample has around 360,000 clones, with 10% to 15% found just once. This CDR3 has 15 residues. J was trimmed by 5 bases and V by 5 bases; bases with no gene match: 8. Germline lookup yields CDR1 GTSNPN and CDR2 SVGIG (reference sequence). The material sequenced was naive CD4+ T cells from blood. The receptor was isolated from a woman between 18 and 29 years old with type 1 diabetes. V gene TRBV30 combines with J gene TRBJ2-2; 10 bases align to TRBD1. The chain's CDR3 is CAWAQGTGVTGELFF. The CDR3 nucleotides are TGTGCCTGGGCCCAGGGGACAGGGGTGACCGGGGAGCTGTTTTTT.